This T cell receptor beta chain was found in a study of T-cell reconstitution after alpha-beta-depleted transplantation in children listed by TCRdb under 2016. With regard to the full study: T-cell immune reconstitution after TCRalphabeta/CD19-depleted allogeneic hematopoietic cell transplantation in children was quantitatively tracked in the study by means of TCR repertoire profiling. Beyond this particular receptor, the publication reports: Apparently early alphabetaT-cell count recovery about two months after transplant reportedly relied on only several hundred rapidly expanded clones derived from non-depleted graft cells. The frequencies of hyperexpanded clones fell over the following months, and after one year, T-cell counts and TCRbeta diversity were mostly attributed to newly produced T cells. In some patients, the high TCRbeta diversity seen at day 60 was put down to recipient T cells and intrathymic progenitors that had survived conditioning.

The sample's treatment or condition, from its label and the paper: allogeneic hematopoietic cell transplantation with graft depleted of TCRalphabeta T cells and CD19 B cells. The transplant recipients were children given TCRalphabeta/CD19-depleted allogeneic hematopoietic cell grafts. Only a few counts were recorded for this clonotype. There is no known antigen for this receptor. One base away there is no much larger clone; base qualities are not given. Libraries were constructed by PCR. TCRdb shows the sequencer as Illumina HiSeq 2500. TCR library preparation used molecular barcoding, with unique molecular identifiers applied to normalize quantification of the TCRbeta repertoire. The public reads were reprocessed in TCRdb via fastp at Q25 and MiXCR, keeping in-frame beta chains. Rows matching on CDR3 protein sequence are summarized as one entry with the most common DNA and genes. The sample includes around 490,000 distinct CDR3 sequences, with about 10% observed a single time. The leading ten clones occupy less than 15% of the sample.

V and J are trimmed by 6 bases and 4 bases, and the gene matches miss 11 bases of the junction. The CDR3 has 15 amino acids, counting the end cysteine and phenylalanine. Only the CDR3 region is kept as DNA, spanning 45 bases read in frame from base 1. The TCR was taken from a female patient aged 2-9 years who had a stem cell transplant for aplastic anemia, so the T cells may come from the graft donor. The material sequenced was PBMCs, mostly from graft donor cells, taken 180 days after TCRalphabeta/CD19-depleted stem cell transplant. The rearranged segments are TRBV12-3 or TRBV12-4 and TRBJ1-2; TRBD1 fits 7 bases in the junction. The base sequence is TGTGCCAGCAGCCCGAGACAGGGCTCCGGCTATGGCTACACCTTC. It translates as CASSPRQGSGYGYTF.